The next 20 T cell receptor beta chains were all read from a single sample in a study of shared clonotypes between healthy human individuals. Only in-frame clones appear in the TCRdb table, and some are missing; sequencing was by immunoSEQ multiplex PCR. The table has about 2.4 million clones, 93% seen once. The sequencing input was naive CD4+ T cells from PBMCs. Subset: CD45RA+ positively selected. These receptors were collected from a man in his late teens or twenties in good health. Some clones in this sample may be carry-over from other donors' samples.

This rearrangement joins TRBV5-1 to TRBJ1-1; possibly TRBD1 for D (6 bases). The CDR3 sequence is 14 residues long. Germline CDR1 SGHRS, CDR2 YFSETQ. The ends were cut back, 7 bases at V and 4 bases at J, with 17 bases in the middle. The CDR3: CASAESDSATEAFF. The CDR3 DNA reads TGCGCCAGCGCCGAATCGGACAGCGCCACTGAAGCTTTCTTT.

The CDR3 nucleotides read TGTGCCAGCAGTTTCACCGTAGGTTCACCCCTCCACTTT. Its protein is CASSFTVGSPLHF. The chain combines TRBV27 with TRBJ1-6, with unresolved D. Deletions cut 3 bases from V and 9 bases from J, with 9 bases between. This CDR3 comprises 13 residues. Germline CDR1 is MNHEY and CDR2 is SMNVEV (reference sequence).

This clone was found a few times. V usage is TRBV2 and J usage is TRBJ2-7; D is undetermined. Deletions cut 6 bases from V and 4 bases from J, with 10 bases between. The CDR3 totals 12 residues. Germline V gives CDR1 SNHLY, CDR2 FYNNEI. The CDR3 DNA sequence: TGTGCCAGCAGCCAACACCAATACGAGCAGTACTTC. It specifies CASSQHQYEQYF. The full variable domain, rest sourced from reference TRBV2 and TRBJ2-7, is EPEVTQTPSHQVTQMGQEVILRCVPISNHLYFYWYRQILGQKVEFLVSFYNNEISEKSEIFDDQFSVERPDGSNFTLKIRSTKLEDSAMYFCASSQHQYEQYFGPGTRLTVT.

The V and J genes are TRBV9 and TRBJ2-7; TRBD1 agrees at 9 bases. V was clipped by 2 bases and J by 0 bases; unmatched bases: 3. This CDR3 has 15 amino acids. Germline CDR1 reads SGDLS; CDR2 reads YYNGEE. Here the CDR3 DNA reads TGTGCCAGCAGCGTGTCACAGGGGGCCTCCTACGAGCAGTACTTC. As protein: CASSVSQGASYEQYF.

The chain combines TRBV27 with TRBJ2-6; D is possibly TRBD1 (5 bases). Germline V gives CDR1 MNHEY, CDR2 SMNVEV (reference sequence). The V end was cut by 5 bases, the J end by 0 bases, with 11 bases between. This CDR3 is 16 amino acids long. This chain's CDR3 is CASSPRARSGANVLTF. As DNA, the CDR3 is TGTGCCAGCAGTCCCAGGGCCCGCTCTGGGGCCAACGTCCTGACTTTC.

DNA of the CDR3: TGTGCCAGCAGCCGGGGACAGGGTGTCATCCATGAGCAGTTCTTC. As protein: CASSRGQGVIHEQFF. The J gene is TRBJ2-1, the V gene TRBV27, with TRBD1 matching 9 bases. Germline lookup yields CDR1 MNHEY and CDR2 SMNVEV (reference sequence). Trimming cost V 6 bases and J 8 bases; bases outside gene matches: 11. This CDR3 has 15 residues.

The J gene is TRBJ2-7, the V gene TRBV10-3, with TRBD1 identical over 7 bases. Losses at the gene ends were 10 bases for V and 6 bases for J; bases not matched to a gene: 12. This CDR3 has 13 residues. CDR1 and CDR2 from the germline V gene are ENHRY and SYGVKD. The CDR3 loop is CATGQVRDGEQYF. The CDR3 nucleotides read TGTGCCACCGGACAGGTTCGGGATGGCGAGCAGTACTTC.

Notes on this clone: The sample holds other DNA sequences that translate to the same CDR3. V gene TRBV5-1 combines with J gene TRBJ1-4; D is perhaps TRBD1 (5 bases). The CDR3 is 14 residues long. Looked up from germline, CDR1 is SGHRS and CDR2 is YFSETQ. Trimming removed 1 base from V and 2 bases from J, with 6 bases in between. The CDR3 is CASSLQGTNEKLFF. In nucleotides, the CDR3 is TGCGCCAGCAGCTTGCAGGGCACTAATGAAAAACTGTTTTTT.

V gene TRBV19 combines with J gene TRBJ2-5; D ambiguous. There are 14 residues in the CDR3. Trimming left V 6 bases short and J 4 bases short, with 15 bases between. In germline, CDR1 is LNHDA, CDR2 SQIVND (reference sequence). DNA of the CDR3: TGTGCCAGTAGAGACCTGGCTGCCGGAGAGACCCAGTACTTC. Protein: CASRDLAAGETQYF. Full variable domain (rest looked up from reference TRBV19 and TRBJ2-5): DGGITQSPKYLFRKEGQNVTLSCEQNLNHDAMYWYRQDPGQGLRLIYYSQIVNDFQKGDIAEGYSVSREKKESFPLTVTSAQKNPTAFYLCASRDLAAGETQYFGPGTRLLVL.

The chain links TRBV28 to TRBJ2-7, with 13 positions matching TRBD2. This CDR3 is 16 amino acids long. Germline CDR1 and CDR2: MDHEN and SYDVKM. V lost 2 bases to trimming and J lost 1 base; unmatched junction nucleotides: 2. CDR3 amino acids: CASSLVLAGGSYEQYF. The CDR3 nucleotides are TGTGCCAGCAGTTTAGTACTAGCGGGAGGGTCCTACGAGCAGTACTTC.

CDR3 sequence reads: CASSPQGANIQYF. DNA for the CDR3: TGTGCCAGCAGTCCCCAGGGGGCGAACATTCAGTACTTC. V and J are TRBV28 and TRBJ2-4, with 8 bases that match TRBD1. The CDR3 consists of 13 residues. In germline, CDR1 is MDHEN, CDR2 SYDVKM. The ends lost 5 bases at V and 7 bases at J; junction bases unmatched: 4.

The rearrangement uses TRBV5-5 and TRBJ1-5; the match to TRBD1 covers 8 bases. Per germline, CDR1 SGHKS and CDR2 YYEKEE (reference sequence). V shed 3 bases, J shed 4 bases, and the junction held 6 bases outside the gene matches. The CDR3 is 15 amino acids. The CDR3 spells CASSSGGRVNQPQHF. CDR3 sequence (DNA): TGTGCCAGCAGCTCAGGGGGCAGAGTTAATCAGCCCCAGCATTTT. Variable domain in full (rest from reference TRBV5-5 and TRBJ1-5): DAGVTQSPTHLIKTRGQQVTLRCSPISGHKSVSWYQQVLGQGPQFIFQYYEKEERGRGNFPDRFSARQFPNYSSELNVNALLLGDSALYLCASSSGGRVNQPQHFGDGTRLSIL.

This clone was observed a handful of times. The V and J genes are TRBV7-9 and TRBJ2-2, with D uncertain. Germline CDR1 reads SEHNR; CDR2 reads FQNEAQ (reference sequence). V lost 7 bases and J lost 6, with 9 bases in between. The CDR3 loop spans 12 amino acids. CDR3 residues: CASTIPPGELFF. The CDR3 DNA reads as TGTGCCAGCACCATCCCTCCCGGGGAGCTGTTTTTT.

This chain uses TRBV11-2 with TRBJ1-1, with D unclear. CDR3 length: 12 residues. CDR1 and CDR2 from the germline V gene are SGHAT and FQNNGV. V was shortened by 8 bases and J by 0 bases, with 7 bases between the two germline ends. CDR3 loop: CASGNLNTEAFF. The CDR3 coding sequence is TGTGCCAGCGGGAACTTGAACACTGAAGCTTTCTTT. The full variable domain, rest sourced from reference TRBV11-2 and TRBJ1-1, is EAGVAQSPRYKIIEKRQSVAFWCNPISGHATLYWYQQILGQGPKLLIQFQNNGVVDDSQLPKDRFSAERLKGVDSTLKIQPAKLEDSAVYLCASGNLNTEAFFGQGTRLTVV.

The V call is TRBV4-2, the J call TRBJ2-6, with unresolved D. CDR3 size: 18 residues. Per germline, CDR1 LGHNA and CDR2 YNFKEQ. V was pared by 1 base and J by 4 bases, with 17 bases between. The CDR3 spells CASSQAPRFLSGANVLTF. The CDR3 bases are TGTGCCAGCAGCCAAGCGCCCCGTTTCTTGTCGGGGGCCAACGTCCTGACTTTC.

The V and J genes are TRBV4-1 and TRBJ1-5; D is unresolved. The germline gives CDR1 MGHRA, CDR2 YSYEKL. V dropped 0 bases and J dropped 5 bases, with 11 bases sitting between them. The CDR3 runs 15 residues. CDR3 region: CASSQEVGVDQPQHF. The CDR3 region has the DNA TGCGCCAGCAGCCAAGAAGTAGGCGTAGATCAGCCCCAGCATTTT.

V is TRBV6-1 and J is TRBJ2-7, with D possibly TRBD1 on 5 matching bases. Per the germline V gene, CDR1 is MNHNS and CDR2 is SASEGT. CDR3 length: 13 amino acids. V lost 3 bases, J lost 10 bases, and 16 bases lay in between. This CDR3 is CASSDLQGLFQYF. In DNA form, the CDR3 reads TGTGCCAGCAGTGATCTGCAGGGCCTTTTTCAGTACTTC.

The chain couples TRBV2 to TRBJ1-1; D not resolved. The CDR3 totals 14 residues. Trimming took off 8 bases at V and 5 bases at J, with 18 bases between the two ends. The V gene's germline CDR1 is SNHLY and CDR2 FYNNEI. The CDR3 reads CASFSDGVETEAFF. CDR3 DNA sequence: TGTGCCAGCTTCTCCGACGGGGTTGAGACTGAAGCTTTCTTT.

The chain couples TRBV6-6 to TRBJ2-5; D possibly corresponds to TRBD1 (5 bases). Germline V lookup: CDR1 MNHNY, CDR2 SVGAGI (reference sequence). The V gene lost 8 bases and the J gene lost 5 bases, with 21 bases spanning the gap. The CDR3 extends over 15 amino acids. The CDR3 DNA reads as TGTGCCAGCTCAAAGGGGCAGTATAATCGGGAGACCCAGTACTTC. Its translation is CASSKGQYNRETQYF.

The chain links TRBV5-6 to TRBJ2-5, with D maybe TRBD2 (6 bases). V was clipped by 0 bases and J by 5 bases, with 14 bases between them. Per the germline V gene, CDR1 is SGHDT and CDR2 is YYEEEE. This CDR3 is 15 amino acids long. The CDR3 DNA reads TGTGCCAGCAGCTTGGTCTCTCTAGCGATGGAGACCCAGTACTTC. This encodes CASSLVSLAMETQYF.